This T cell receptor beta chain was profiled in a study of T cells expressing NK-cell markers (dated by TCRdb to between 2020 and 2021). About the study as a whole: About eight donors provided sorted CD3+CD56+NKG2C+, CD3+CD56+NKG2C- and CD3+CD56-NKG2C+ T-cell subsets, whose TCR beta-chain repertoires were profiled. Among the eight sequenced donors, seven were HCMV-seropositive and one was HCMV-seronegative. The study sequenced eight donors, all healthy volunteers chosen at random: three men and five women. Libraries were sequenced as 2 x 150 bp reads on Illumina HiSeq 2000/2500, MiSeq or NextSeq.

Reads for this sample came from an Illumina HiSeq 2000. 5'RACE template switching, by which a universal primer site and unique molecular identifiers were added, was used to make TCR beta cDNA libraries. Priming for cDNA synthesis came from the TCR beta constant segment, and two successive PCR amplification steps followed. The authors' analysis ran thus. MIGEC was used to demultiplex reads and group the reads by UMI, and MiTCR was used to assemble and quantify clonotypes. To exclude erroneous sequences, only TCR cDNA sequences supported by at least two reads were retained. Downstream repertoire analysis used the tcR package, and clonotypes were matched across fractions by CDR3 nucleotide sequence plus V segment. VDJmatch was used to annotate antigen specificity against VDJdb, with one amino acid substitution allowed in CDR3. The reads were reprocessed in TCRdb, with one entry per CDR3 protein sequence and no accompanying DNA. Here the V and J calls rest on TCRdb's processing, not on the authors' analysis. The table held for this sample gives approximately 440,000 distinct CDR3 sequences. The ten largest clones add up to approximately 1.5% of the sample.

HCMV-specific IgG was detected in serum with a commercial ELISA kit to determine HCMV serostatus. Peripheral blood mononuclear cells were isolated from blood by Ficoll density gradient centrifugation. In the case of this clonotype: Which antigen it targets is not known.

What the study reported, not specific to this receptor: Those dominant clonotypes were again the most abundant among CD3+CD56-NKG2C+ cells in a handful of donors, at roughly 25-60.1%. It remained unclear whether the expanded NKG2C-expressing T cell clones were specific for HCMV antigens. In roughly six donors, the dominant CD3+CD56+NKG2C+ clonotypes ranked among the top 10 CD8+ clonotypes, making up roughly 1.0-7.5% of CD8+ T cells.

Input material: blood T cells: a sorted CD56 or NKG2C T cell subset, CD4+ or CD8+ T cells, or bulk PBMC T cells (not recorded which). The source is a woman in her 50s in good health. Donor details come from another sample of the same person, matched by shared clones.

CDR3 sequence: CASSLGLAGPPEQFF. This chain is built from TRBV3-1 and TRBJ2-1; TCRdb proposes TRBD2, but this gene call is untestable without DNA. CDR1 is given as LGHDT and CDR2 as YNNKEL, both from the germline V gene (reference sequence). The CDR3 spans 15 residues, from the cysteine through the phenylalanine. No coding sequence is recorded.